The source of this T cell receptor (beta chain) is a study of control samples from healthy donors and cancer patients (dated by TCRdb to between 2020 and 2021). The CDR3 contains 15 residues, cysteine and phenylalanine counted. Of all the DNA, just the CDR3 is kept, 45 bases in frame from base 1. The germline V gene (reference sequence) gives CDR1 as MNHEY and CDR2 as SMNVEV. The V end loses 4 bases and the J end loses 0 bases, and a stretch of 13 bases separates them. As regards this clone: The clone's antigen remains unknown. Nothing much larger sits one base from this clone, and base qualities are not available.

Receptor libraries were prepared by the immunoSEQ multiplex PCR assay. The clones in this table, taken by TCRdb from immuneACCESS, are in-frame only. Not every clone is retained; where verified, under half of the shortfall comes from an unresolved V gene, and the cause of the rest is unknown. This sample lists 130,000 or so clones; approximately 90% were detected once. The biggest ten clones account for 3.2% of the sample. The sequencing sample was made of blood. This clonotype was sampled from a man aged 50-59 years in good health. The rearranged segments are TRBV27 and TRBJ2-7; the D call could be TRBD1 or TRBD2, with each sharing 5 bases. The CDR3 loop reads CASSYGTGSSYEQYF. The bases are TGTGCCAGCAGTTACGGGACGGGGAGCTCCTACGAGCAGTACTTC.